A single sample is the source of the 5 T cell receptor beta chains below, sequenced in a study of T cells in Graves' hyperthyroidism and ophthalmopathy. RNA transcripts provided the source from which TCR beta CDR3 regions were amplified. First-round RT-PCR targeting the TCR CDR3 was performed with the HTBI primer set. TCRdb re-analysed the multiplex PCR reads in MiXCR, keeping a single row per CDR3 protein. This sample has about 590,000 distinct CDR3 sequences, with 14% found just once. Sequencing was carried out using blood. All receptors come from a young woman with Graves' ophthalmopathy.

This clonotype has at least ten counts. In nucleotides, the CDR3 is TGTGCCAGCAGCCCCCGGACTAGCGGGAGTTCTCGGGAGACCCAGTACTTC. It specifies CASSPRTSGSSRETQYF. J is TRBJ2-5 and V is TRBV11-3; 13 bases match TRBD2. After removal of 5 bases from V and 5 bases from J, the junction contained 11 bases not matched to a gene. Germline values: CDR1 SGHNT, CDR2 YENEEA. The CDR3 loop spans 17 amino acids.

This clonotype was seen many times. The CDR3 is CASSRLANNEQFF. The CDR3 DNA reads TGTGCCAGCAGTCGACTAGCGAACAATGAGCAGTTCTTC. The V gene is TRBV2, the J gene TRBJ2-1; TRBD2 aligns across 8 bases. Losses at the gene ends were 5 bases for V and 5 bases for J; bases not matched to a gene: 2. The CDR3 consists of 13 residues. The germline CDR1 and CDR2 sequences are SNHLY and FYNNEI.

The chain links TRBV20-1 to TRBJ2-7; TRBD1 aligns across 9 bases. The CDR3 has 15 amino acids. J was trimmed by 2 bases and V by 0 bases; bases with no gene match: 5. The germline V gene has CDR1 DFQATT and CDR2 SNEGSKA (reference sequence). Written as DNA, the CDR3 is TGCAGTGCTAGAGATGAAGGACAGGGGACCTACGAGCAGTACTTC. Protein product: CSARDEGQGTYEQYF.

Ten or more counts support this clonotype. This chain joins TRBV6-1 and TRBJ2-7; TRBD2 matches at 13 bases. The germline V gene encodes CDR1 MNHNS and CDR2 SASEGT. V dropped 8 bases and J dropped 4; count of bases not matched to a gene: 8. This CDR3 is 15 amino acids long. In DNA form, the CDR3 reads TGTGCCAGCGCCGATTGGACTAGCGGGAGTTACGAGCAGTACTTC. Amino acid sequence: CASADWTSGSYEQYF.

This clonotype was recorded at least ten times. The chain links TRBV19 to TRBJ2-2; D perhaps matches TRBD1 (6 bases). The CDR3 extends over 15 amino acids. The V and J ends lost 4 bases and 5 bases respectively, with 14 bases between them. Germline CDR1 LNHDA, CDR2 SQIVND (reference sequence). CDR3 in amino acids: CASSTQGLGTGELFF. The CDR3, as DNA: TGTGCCAGTAGTACACAGGGTCTCGGGACCGGGGAGCTGTTTTTT.